This T cell receptor (beta chain) was observed in a study of control samples from healthy donors and cancer patients. Using immunoSEQ multiplex PCR, the repertoire was profiled, and TCRdb retains in-frame clones only, with some absent. There are over 70,000 clones in the sample; about 89% occur only once, and less than 9% lies in the top ten. CDR1 is MNHEY, CDR2 SMNVEV, per germline (reference sequence). CDR3 size: 12 residues. The V end lost 5 bases, the J end lost 8 bases, and 12 bases lay between the germline ends. The sample comprised blood. The clonotype was recovered from a woman aged 60-75 years in good health. The chain employs TRBV27 and TRBJ2-5; D gene unclear. The DNA for the CDR3 is TGTGCCAGCAGTCCCCCAGGTGGAACCCAGTACTTC. Translated: CASSPPGGTQYF.